The clone carrying this T cell receptor (beta chain) was counted at least ten times. No antigen is known for it. TCR beta CDR3 regions were amplified from RNA. The HTBI primer set was used in a first-round RT-PCR of the TCR CDR3. TCRdb ran MiXCR on the multiplex PCR reads and lists one entry per CDR3 protein. The data contain approximately 410,000 distinct CDR3 sequences, about 15% of them singletons. The data were obtained in a study of T cells in Graves' hyperthyroidism and ophthalmopathy. On the study more broadly: Upon initial diagnosis and before any treatment, peripheral blood was collected.

Study-level findings and limits: Most thyroid clonotypes expanded above 0.001 were also detected in blood.

The sample consisted of blood. The source is a young man with Graves' ophthalmopathy.

The CDR3 DNA sequence: TGCAGTGCTAGTAATGACAGGGAGGGCTACACCTTC. It is translated as CSASNDREGYTF. V is TRBV20-1 and J is TRBJ1-2, with 7 bases lining up with TRBD1. The CDR3 runs 12 residues. The V gene's germline CDR1 is DFQATT and CDR2 SNEGSKA (reference sequence). The V and J ends lost 3 bases and 8 bases, in that order; junction bases with no gene match: 6.